This TCR beta chain was observed in a study of beta chain features in type 1 diabetes. Study at large: All samples yielded 85 million to 130 million examined sorted cells. Study-wide points: A moderate, significant TCRB CDR3 shortening appeared in type 1 diabetes across four CD4+ subsets.

Sequenced material consisted of expressed TCRB transcripts (all of the isolated RNA was reverse transcribed). Profiled with immunoSEQ multiplex PCR; TCRdb holds only in-frame clones, not every one. Found here are a few hundred thousand clones, around a tenth of them singletons; the top ten hold roughly 0.54%. This clone was observed many times. Its antigen is currently unknown. Sequenced: central memory CD4+ T cells from blood. This TCR came from a man aged 25 to 45 with type 1 diabetes.

For the CDR3, the DNA is TGTGCCAGCAGACCCCGCGGGACTAGCGGGAGTGAGCAGTTCTTC. Encoded protein: CASRPRGTSGSEQFF. The J gene is TRBJ2-1, the V gene TRBV28, with 14 bases fitting TRBD2. The CDR3 covers 15 residues. Losses at the gene ends were 6 bases for V and 9 bases for J; bases not matched to a gene: 7. Germline V gene sequence: CDR1 MDHEN, CDR2 SYDVKM.